What follows describes a single T cell receptor beta chain. Its antigen is not known. Included in the TCR beta cDNA libraries were unique molecular identifiers. Between roughly 0.9 and 11 million T cells gave rise to some 450,000 cDNA molecules. TCRdb processed the PCR reads anew with MiXCR; each CDR3 protein has one entry. The sample has over 150,000 distinct CDR3 sequences; 36% are singletons. The data are from a study of post-analysis software for immune sequencing data. Notes on the study in general: A handful of TRBV segments, including TRBV5-6, TRBV5-1 and TRBV20-1, were more frequent in patients than controls. With F measure, samples from one preparation batch clustered together strongly.

V lost 7 bases and J 0 bases, leaving 13 bases between the germline ends. The CDR3 is 14 amino acids. Germline CDR1 and CDR2: MNHNY and SVGAGI (reference sequence). The sequence came from a girl between 5 and 17 years old with multiple sclerosis. This chain links TRBV6-6 with TRBJ2-7; D is possibly TRBD1 (6 bases). This specimen consisted of blood, obtained after autologous hematopoietic stem cell transplantation. The CDR3 region is CASIRGTGSYEQYF. CDR3 sequence (DNA): TGTGCCAGCATTAGGGGGACGGGCTCCTACGAGCAGTACTTC.